The T cell receptor beta chain under discussion was sequenced for a study of shared clonotypes between healthy human individuals. Study-wide background: CD4 naive and CD4 memory each took three plates per donor, while CD8 naive took two and CD8 memory one. Notes on the study in general: Few donors limited the genetic and exposure-history diversity represented. Clonotypes not shared had lower generation probabilities than those common to all four donors.

Evenly divided among several immunoSEQ plates was the genomic DNA of each subset. This table comes from immunoSEQ multiplex PCR, and its TCRdb copy is limited to in-frame clones, with some not included. Of approximately 2.5 million clones detected, around nine tenths appear once; the ten largest clones hold roughly 0.13%. A note on this clone: What it binds is not known.

Germline-derived CDR1 and CDR2 are SGHDT and YYEEEE. Trimming cost V 0 bases and J 0 bases; bases outside gene matches: 8. The CDR3 covers 18 residues. The chain is built from TRBV5-6 and TRBJ2-3; TRBD1 aligns across 9 bases. Sequencing input: naive CD4+ T cells sorted from blood. As to subset: CD45RA+ positively selected. The receptor comes from a man aged 18 to 35 in good health. CDR3 nucleotides: TGTGCCAGCAGCTTGGACACCGGGACAGGGTTTAGCACAGATACGCAGTATTTT. Protein: CASSLDTGTGFSTDTQYF.